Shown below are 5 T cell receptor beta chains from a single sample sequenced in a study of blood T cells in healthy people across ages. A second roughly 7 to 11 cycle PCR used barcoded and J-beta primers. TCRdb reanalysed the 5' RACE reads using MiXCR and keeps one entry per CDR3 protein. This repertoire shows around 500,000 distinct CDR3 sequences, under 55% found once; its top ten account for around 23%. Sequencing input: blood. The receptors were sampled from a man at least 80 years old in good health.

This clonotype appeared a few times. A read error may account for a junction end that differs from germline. CDR3 region: CASSRRQGVNTEAFF. CDR3 bases: TGTGCCAGCAGTAGACGTCAGGGGGTGAATACTGAAGCTTTCTTT. This chain joins TRBV6-6 and TRBJ1-1; 7 bases map to TRBD1. Germline V gives CDR1 MNHNY, CDR2 SVGAGI (reference sequence). The CDR3 sequence is 15 residues long.

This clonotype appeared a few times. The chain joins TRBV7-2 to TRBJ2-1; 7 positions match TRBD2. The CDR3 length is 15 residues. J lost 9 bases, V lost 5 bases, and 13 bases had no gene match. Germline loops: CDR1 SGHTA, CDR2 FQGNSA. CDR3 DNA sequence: TGTGCCAGCAGCGGCCAGGTCGCGAGCGGGGCTGAGCAGTTCTTC. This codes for CASSGQVASGAEQFF. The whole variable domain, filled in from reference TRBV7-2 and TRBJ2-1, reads GAGVSQSPSNKVTEKGKDVELRCDPISGHTALYWYRQSLGQGLEFLIYFQGNSAPDKSGLPSDRFSAERTGGSVSTLTIQRTQQEDSAVYLCASSGQVASGAEQFFGPGTRLTVL.

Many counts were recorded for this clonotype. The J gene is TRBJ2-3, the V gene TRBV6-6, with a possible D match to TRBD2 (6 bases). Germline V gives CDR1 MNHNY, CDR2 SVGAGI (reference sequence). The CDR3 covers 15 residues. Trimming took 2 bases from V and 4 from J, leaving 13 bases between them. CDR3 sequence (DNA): TGTGCCAGCAGTTACCACGGGGGAGCGGCAGATACGCAGTATTTT. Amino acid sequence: CASSYHGGAADTQYF.

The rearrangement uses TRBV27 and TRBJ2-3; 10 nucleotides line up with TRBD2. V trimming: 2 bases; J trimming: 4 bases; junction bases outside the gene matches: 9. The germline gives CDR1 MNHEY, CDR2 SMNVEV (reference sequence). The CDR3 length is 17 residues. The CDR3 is CASSLVPSGRASDTQYF. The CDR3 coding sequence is TGTGCCAGCAGTTTAGTCCCCAGCGGGAGGGCCTCAGATACGCAGTATTTT.

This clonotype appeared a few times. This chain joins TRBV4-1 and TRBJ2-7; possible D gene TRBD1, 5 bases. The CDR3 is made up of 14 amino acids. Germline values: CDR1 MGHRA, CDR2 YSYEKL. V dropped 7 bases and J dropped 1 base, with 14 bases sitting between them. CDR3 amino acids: CASTLQVNSYEQYF. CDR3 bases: TGCGCCAGCACCTTACAGGTTAATTCCTACGAGCAGTACTTC.